This T cell receptor beta chain came from a study of neoadjuvant anti-PD-1 for oral cavity cancer. Study details: Around day 43, patients without progression received a fourth nivolumab dose before surgery.

Sequencing used immunoSEQ multiplex PCR; TCRdb keeps in-frame clones, though not all of them. Of 15,000 to 20,000 clones listed, about 70% are singletons. These oral cavity squamous cell carcinomas were HPV-negative and locally advanced. This sequence originates from a person aged 35-79 years with oral cavity squamous cell carcinoma. The starting material was PBMCs, obtained before nivolumab (anti-PD-1) treatment.

The CDR3 loop reads CATSRPSGGRANEKLFF. CDR3 in DNA: TGTGCCACCAGCAGACCTAGCGGGGGAAGGGCTAATGAAAAACTGTTTTTT. The genes are TRBV15 and TRBJ1-4, with D perhaps TRBD1 (5 bases). The CDR3 contains 17 residues. The germline V gene encodes CDR1 LNHNV and CDR2 YYDKDF (reference sequence). The V end lost 2 bases, the J end lost 3 bases, and 16 bases lay between the germline ends.